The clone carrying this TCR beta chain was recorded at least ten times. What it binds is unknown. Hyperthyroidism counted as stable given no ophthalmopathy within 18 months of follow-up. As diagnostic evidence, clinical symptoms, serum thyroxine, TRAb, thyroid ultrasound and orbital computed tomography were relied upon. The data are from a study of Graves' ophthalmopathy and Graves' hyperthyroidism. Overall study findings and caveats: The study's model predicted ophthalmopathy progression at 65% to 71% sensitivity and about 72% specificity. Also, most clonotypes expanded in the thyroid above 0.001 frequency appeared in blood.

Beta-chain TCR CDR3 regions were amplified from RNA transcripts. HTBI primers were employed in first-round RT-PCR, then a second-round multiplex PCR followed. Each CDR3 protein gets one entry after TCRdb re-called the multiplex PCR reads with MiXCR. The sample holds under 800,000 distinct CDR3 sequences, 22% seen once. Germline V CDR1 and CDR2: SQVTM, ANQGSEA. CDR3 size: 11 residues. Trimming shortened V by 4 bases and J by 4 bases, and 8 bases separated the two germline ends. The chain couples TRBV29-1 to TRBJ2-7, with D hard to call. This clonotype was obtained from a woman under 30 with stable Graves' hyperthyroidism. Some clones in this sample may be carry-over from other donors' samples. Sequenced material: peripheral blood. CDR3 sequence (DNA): TGCAGCGTTGCGGTCAAATACGAGCAGTACTTC. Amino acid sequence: CSVAVKYEQYF.